These 5 T cell receptor beta chains were sequenced from one sample in a study of blood T cell repertoires in COVID-19. TCRdb's table, derived via immunoSEQ multiplex PCR, lists solely in-frame clones and lacks some. The data show about 62,000 clones, around four fifths seen once. Sample: peripheral blood. The receptors were sampled from an elderly woman with active or convalescent COVID-19.

This chain uses TRBV7-2 with TRBJ1-2, with D perhaps TRBD1 (6 bases). The CDR3 is 14 amino acids. CDR1 is SGHTA, CDR2 FQGNSA, per germline. Trimming stripped 0 bases from V and 7 bases from J, with 12 bases between. CDR3 protein: CASSLAGGQRGYTF. CDR3 sequence (DNA): TGTGCCAGCAGCTTAGCAGGTGGACAGCGTGGCTACACCTTC.

The J gene is TRBJ2-3, the V gene TRBV5-1; the D gene is possibly TRBD1 (5 bases). The CDR3 has 15 amino acids. Germline assignment: CDR1 SGHRS and CDR2 YFSETQ. V shed 0 bases and J shed 1 base, with 9 bases lying between them. The CDR3 DNA is TGCGCCAGCAGCTTGGATGGCAGGGGCACAGATACGCAGTATTTT. This codes for CASSLDGRGTDTQYF.

The V call is TRBV5-8, the J call TRBJ1-2; maybe TRBD1 (5 bases). The germline gives CDR1 SGHTS, CDR2 YDEGEE. This CDR3 has 15 amino acids. Deletions cut 0 bases from V and 6 bases from J, with 15 bases between. This CDR3 is CASSLGSFIGDGYTF. In DNA form, the CDR3 reads TGTGCCAGCAGCTTGGGCAGTTTTATAGGGGATGGCTACACCTTC.

This clone has more than one count but fewer than ten. The chain combines TRBV3-1 (or the pseudogene TRBV3-2) with TRBJ1-2, with TRBD1 matching over 8 bases. The J segment lost 7 bases and the V segment lost 2 bases, leaving 3 bases of the junction unmatched. Germline-derived CDR1 and CDR2 are LGHDT and YNNKEL (reference sequence). The CDR3 runs 13 residues. CDR3 in amino acids: CASSQQGALGYTF. DNA for the CDR3: TGTGCCAGCAGCCAACAGGGGGCGCTTGGCTACACCTTC.

The chain joins TRBV25-1 to TRBJ2-3, with no clear D. The CDR3 extends over 13 amino acids. Germline CDR1 and CDR2: MGHDK and SYGVNS. The V gene lost 1 base and the J gene lost 6 bases, with 8 bases spanning the gap. The CDR3 nucleotides read TGTGCCAGCAGTGAATCCCCATCCGATACGCAGTATTTT. As protein: CASSESPSDTQYF. Supplemented by reference TRBV25-1 and TRBJ2-3, the full variable domain reads EADIYQTPRYLVIGTGKKITLECSQTMGHDKMYWYQQDPGMELHLIHYSYGVNSTEKGDLSSESTVSRIRTEHFPLTLESARPSHTSQYLCASSESPSDTQYFGPGTRLTVL.